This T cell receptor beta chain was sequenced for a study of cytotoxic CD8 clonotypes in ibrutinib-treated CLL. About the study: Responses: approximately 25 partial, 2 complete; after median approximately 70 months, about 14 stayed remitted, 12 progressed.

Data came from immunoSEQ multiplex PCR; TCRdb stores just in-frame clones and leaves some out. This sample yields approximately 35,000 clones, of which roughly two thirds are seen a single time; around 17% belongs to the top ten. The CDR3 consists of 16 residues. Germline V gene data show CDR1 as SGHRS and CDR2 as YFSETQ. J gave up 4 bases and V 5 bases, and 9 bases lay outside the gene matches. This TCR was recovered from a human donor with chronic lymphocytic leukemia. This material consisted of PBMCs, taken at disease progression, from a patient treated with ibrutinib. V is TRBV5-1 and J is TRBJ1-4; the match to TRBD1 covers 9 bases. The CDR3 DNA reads TGCGCCAGCAGTGACACAGGGGGCGCTGGTAATGAAAAACTGTTTTTT. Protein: CASSDTGGAGNEKLFF.